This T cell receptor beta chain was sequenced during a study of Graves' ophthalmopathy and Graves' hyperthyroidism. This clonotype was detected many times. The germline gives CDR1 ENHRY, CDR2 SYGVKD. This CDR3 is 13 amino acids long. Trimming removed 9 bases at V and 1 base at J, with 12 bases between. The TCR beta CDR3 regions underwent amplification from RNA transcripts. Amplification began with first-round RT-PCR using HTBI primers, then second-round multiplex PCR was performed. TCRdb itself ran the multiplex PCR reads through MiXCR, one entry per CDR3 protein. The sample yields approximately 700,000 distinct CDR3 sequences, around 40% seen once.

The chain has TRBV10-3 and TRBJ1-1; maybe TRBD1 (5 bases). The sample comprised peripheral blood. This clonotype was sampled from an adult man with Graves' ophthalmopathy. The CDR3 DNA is TGTGCCATGAAGGGACGAGGGAACACTGAAGCTTTCTTT. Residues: CAMKGRGNTEAFF.